This T cell receptor beta chain was found in a study of post-analysis software for immune sequencing data. As for the study in general: As for disease course, relapsing-remitting, secondary progressive and progressive-relapsing multiple sclerosis were all included.

Concerning this clonotype itself: What it binds is not known.

Prepared libraries of TCR beta cDNA carried unique molecular identifiers. Input populations of about 0.85 to 11 million T cells gave rise to about 480,000 cDNA molecules. TCRdb analysed the PCR reads with MiXCR anew, one entry per CDR3 protein. This sample carries 700,000 to 900,000 distinct CDR3 sequences, under 60% of them seen once, and the ten largest clones take roughly 5%. Germline lookup yields CDR1 LNHNV and CDR2 YYDKDF (reference sequence). The CDR3 contains 14 residues. The J segment lost 7 bases and the V segment lost 3 bases, leaving 3 bases of the junction unmatched. Broader study findings: With TRBV5-6, TRBV5-1 and TRBV20-1 included, five TRBV segments were more frequent in patients than in controls. Under F measure analysis, samples from one preparation batch co-clustered strongly. Controls' normalized Chao1 diversity significantly exceeded that of multiple sclerosis patients.

The TCR originated in a girl aged 10 to 17 with multiple sclerosis. The sequenced sample consisted of blood. J is TRBJ1-2 and V is TRBV15; 12 bases match TRBD1. This chain's CDR3 is CATSRGQGASGYTF. The CDR3 nucleotides read TGTGCCACCAGCAGGGGACAGGGGGCTTCTGGCTACACCTTC. The full variable domain, rest sourced from reference TRBV15 and TRBJ1-2, is DAMVIQNPRYQVTQFGKPVTLSCSQTLNHNVMYWYQQKSSQAPKLLFHYYDKDFNNEADTPDNFQSRRPNTSFCFLDIRSPGLGDTAMYLCATSRGQGASGYTFGSGTRLTVV.